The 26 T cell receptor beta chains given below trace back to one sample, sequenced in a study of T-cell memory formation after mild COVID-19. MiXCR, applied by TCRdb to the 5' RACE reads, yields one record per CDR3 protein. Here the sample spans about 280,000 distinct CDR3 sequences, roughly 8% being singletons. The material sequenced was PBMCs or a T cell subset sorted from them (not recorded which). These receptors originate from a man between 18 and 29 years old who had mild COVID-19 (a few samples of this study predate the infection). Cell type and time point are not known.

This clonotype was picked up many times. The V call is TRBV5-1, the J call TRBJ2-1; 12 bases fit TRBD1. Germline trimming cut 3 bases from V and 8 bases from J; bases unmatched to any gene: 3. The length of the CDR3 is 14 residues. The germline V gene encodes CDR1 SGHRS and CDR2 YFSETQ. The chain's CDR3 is CASSSGQGADEQFF. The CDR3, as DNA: TGCGCCAGCAGCTCGGGACAGGGGGCCGATGAGCAGTTCTTC.

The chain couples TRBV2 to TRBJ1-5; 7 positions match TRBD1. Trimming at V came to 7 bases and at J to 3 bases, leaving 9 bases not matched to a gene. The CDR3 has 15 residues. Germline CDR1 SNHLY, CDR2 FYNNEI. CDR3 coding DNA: TGTGCCAGCACCAGCGACAGGGATCCCAATCAGCCCCAGCATTTT. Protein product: CASTSDRDPNQPQHF.

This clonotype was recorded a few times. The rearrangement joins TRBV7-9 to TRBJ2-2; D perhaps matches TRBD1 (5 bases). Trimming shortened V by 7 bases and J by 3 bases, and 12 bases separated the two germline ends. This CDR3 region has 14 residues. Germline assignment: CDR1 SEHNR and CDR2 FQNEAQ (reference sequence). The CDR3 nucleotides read TGTGCCAGCATCCTCAGGGCTTACACCGGGGAGCTGTTTTTT. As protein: CASILRAYTGELFF.

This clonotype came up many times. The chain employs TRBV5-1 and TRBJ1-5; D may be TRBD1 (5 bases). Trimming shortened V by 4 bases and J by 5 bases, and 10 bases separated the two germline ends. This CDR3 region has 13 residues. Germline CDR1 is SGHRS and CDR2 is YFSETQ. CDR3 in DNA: TGCGCCAGCAGCGTTTCAGGGCATCAGCCCCAGCATTTT. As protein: CASSVSGHQPQHF.

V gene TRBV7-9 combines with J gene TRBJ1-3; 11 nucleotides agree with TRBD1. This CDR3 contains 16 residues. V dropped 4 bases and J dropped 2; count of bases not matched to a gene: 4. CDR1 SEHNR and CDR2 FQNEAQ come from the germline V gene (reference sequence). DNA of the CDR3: TGTGCCAGCAGCTCCCGGGACAGGGGGACTGGAAACACCATATATTTT. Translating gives CASSSRDRGTGNTIYF.

The CDR3 region is CSAVGGNNYGYTF. The CDR3 coding sequence is TGCAGCGCCGTCGGGGGTAATAACTATGGCTACACCTTC. The chain uses TRBV29-1 and TRBJ1-2, with D perhaps matching TRBD1 (5 bases). Germline CDR1 SQVTM, CDR2 ANQGSEA. This CDR3 spans 13 amino acids. V gave up 7 bases and J gave up 1 base, with 13 bases separating them.

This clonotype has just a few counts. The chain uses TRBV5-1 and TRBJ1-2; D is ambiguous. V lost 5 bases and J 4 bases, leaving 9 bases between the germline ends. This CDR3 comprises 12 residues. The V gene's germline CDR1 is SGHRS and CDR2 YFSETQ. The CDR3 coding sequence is TGCGCCAGCAGAACGGACCTCTATGGCTACACCTTC. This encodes CASRTDLYGYTF.

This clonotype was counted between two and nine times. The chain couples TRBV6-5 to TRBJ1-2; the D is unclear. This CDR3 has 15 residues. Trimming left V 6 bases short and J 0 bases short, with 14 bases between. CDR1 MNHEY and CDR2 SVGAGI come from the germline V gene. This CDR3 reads CASSPPIGANYGYTF. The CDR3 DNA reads TGTGCCAGCAGCCCTCCGATCGGAGCTAACTATGGCTACACCTTC.

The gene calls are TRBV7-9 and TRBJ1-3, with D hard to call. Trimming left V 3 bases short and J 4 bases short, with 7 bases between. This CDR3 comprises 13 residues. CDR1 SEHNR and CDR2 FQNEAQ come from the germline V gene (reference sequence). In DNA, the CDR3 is TGTGCCAGCAGCTTCGAGGTCGGAAACACCATATATTTT. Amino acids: CASSFEVGNTIYF.

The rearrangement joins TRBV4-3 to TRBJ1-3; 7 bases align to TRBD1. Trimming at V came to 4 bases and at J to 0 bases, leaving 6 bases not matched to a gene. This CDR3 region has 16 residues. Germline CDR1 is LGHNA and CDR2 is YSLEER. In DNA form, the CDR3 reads TGCGCCAGCAGCCGGCAGGGGGGACTCTCTGGAAACACCATATATTTT. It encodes CASSRQGGLSGNTIYF.

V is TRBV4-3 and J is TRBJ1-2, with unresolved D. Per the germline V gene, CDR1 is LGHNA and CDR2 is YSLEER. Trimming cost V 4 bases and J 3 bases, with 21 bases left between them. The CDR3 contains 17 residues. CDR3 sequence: CASSRQIGSELDYGYTF. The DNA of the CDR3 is TGCGCCAGCAGCCGTCAAATAGGCAGTGAATTAGACTATGGCTACACCTTC.

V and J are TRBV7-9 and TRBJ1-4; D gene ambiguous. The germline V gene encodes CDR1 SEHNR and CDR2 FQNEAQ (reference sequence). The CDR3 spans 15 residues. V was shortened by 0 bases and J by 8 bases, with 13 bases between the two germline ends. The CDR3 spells CASSLAPRLEEKLFF. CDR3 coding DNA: TGTGCCAGCAGCTTAGCTCCGAGGTTGGAGGAAAAACTGTTTTTT.

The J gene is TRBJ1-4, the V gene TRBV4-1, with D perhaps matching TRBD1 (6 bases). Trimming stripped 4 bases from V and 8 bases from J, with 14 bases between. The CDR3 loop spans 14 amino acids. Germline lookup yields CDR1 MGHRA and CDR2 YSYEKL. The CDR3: CASSPRDIDEKLFF. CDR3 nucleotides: TGCGCCAGCAGCCCCAGGGACATCGACGAAAAACTGTTTTTT.

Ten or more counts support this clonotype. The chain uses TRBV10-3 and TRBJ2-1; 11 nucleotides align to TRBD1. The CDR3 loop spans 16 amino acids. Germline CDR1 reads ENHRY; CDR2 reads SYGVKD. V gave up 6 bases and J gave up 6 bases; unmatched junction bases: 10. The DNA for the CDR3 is TGTGCCATCAGAGCAACACCCGGGACAGGGGGCAATGAGCAGTTCTTC. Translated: CAIRATPGTGGNEQFF.

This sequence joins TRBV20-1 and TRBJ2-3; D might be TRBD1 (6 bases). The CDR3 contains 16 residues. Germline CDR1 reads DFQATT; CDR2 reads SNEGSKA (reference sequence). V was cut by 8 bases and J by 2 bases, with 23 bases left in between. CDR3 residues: CSPRGTIASVTDTQYF. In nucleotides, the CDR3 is TGCAGTCCCAGGGGTACAATAGCGTCGGTCACAGATACGCAGTATTTT.

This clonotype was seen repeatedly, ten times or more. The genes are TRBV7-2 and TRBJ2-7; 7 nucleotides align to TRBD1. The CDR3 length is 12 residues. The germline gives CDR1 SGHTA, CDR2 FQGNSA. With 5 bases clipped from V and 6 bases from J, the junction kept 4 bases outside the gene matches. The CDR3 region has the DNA TGTGCCAGCAGCGCCCGACAGGGCGAGCAGTACGTC. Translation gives CASSARQGEQYV.

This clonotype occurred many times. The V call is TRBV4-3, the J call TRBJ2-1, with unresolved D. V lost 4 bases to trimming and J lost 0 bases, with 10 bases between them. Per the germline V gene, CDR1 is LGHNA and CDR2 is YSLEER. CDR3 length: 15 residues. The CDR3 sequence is CASSPGSSSYNEQFF. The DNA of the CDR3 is TGCGCCAGCAGCCCCGGTTCTAGCTCCTACAATGAGCAGTTCTTC.

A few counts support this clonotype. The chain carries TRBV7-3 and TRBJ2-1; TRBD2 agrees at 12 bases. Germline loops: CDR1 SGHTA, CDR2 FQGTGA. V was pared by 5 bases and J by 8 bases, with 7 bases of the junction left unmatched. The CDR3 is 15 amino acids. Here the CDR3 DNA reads TGTGCCAGCAGCGCTAGCGGGGGGGCTTCCTATGAGCAGTTCTTC. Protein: CASSASGGASYEQFF.

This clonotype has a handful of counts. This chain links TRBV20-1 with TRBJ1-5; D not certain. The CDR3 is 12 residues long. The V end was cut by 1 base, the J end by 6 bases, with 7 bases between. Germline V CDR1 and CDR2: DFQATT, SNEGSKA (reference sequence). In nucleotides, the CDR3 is TGCAGTGCTAGAGGCCTGACTCAGCCCCAGCATTTT. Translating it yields CSARGLTQPQHF.

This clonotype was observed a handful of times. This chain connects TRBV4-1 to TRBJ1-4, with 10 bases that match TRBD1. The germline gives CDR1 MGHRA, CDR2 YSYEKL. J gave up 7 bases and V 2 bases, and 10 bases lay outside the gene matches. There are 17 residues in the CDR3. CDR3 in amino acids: CASSQPGKRDRGEKLFF. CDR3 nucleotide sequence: TGCGCCAGCAGCCAACCGGGTAAACGGGACAGGGGTGAAAAACTGTTTTTT.

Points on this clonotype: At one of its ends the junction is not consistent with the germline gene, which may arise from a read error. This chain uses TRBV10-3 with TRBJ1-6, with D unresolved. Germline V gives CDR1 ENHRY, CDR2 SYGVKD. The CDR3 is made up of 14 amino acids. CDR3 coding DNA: TGTGACATCGCTGAACGGAACTATAATTCACCCCTCCACTTT. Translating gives CDIAERNYNSPLHF.

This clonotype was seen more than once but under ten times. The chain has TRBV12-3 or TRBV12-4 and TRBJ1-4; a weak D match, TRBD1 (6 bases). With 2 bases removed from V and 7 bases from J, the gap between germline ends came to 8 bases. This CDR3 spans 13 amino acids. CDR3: CASSLRRGEKLFF. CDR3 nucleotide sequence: TGTGCCAGCAGTTTACGCAGGGGTGAAAAACTGTTTTTT.

CDR3 bases: TGTGCCACCAGCCCGGAAACCGGGGAGCTGTTTTTT. Translation gives CATSPETGELFF. This chain uses TRBV15 with TRBJ2-2; D gene uncertain. The CDR3 consists of 12 residues. V was cut by 5 bases and J by 5 bases, with 6 bases left in between. The germline V gene encodes CDR1 LNHNV and CDR2 YYDKDF (reference sequence).

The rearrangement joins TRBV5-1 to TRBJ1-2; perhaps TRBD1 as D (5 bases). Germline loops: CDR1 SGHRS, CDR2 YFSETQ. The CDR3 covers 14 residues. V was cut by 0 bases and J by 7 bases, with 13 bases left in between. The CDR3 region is CASSLAGTGIGYTF. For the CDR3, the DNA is TGCGCCAGCAGCTTGGCCGGGACCGGGATTGGCTACACCTTC.

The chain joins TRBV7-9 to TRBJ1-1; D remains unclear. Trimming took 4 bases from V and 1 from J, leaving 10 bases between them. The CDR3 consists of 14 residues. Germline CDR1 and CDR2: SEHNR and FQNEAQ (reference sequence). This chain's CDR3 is CASSSSDGNTEAFF. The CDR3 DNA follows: TGTGCCAGCAGCTCAAGCGACGGGAACACTGAAGCTTTCTTT.

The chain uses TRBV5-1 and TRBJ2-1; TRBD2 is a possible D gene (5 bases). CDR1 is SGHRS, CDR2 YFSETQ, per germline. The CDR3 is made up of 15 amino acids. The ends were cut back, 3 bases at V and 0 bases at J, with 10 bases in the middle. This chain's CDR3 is CASSYIASSYNEQFF. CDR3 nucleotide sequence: TGCGCCAGCAGCTACATAGCGAGCTCCTACAATGAGCAGTTCTTC.